This TCR delta chain derives from a study of gammadelta T cells in human blood. A word on this clone: Its antigen is undetermined. A much larger clone is a single base away; this may be a read error. Additional DNA sequences in this sample encode the identical CDR3.

Germline-derived CDR1 and CDR2 are GEAIGNYY and EKD. The CDR3 length is 19 residues. Overall study findings and caveats: Microbial exposure reportedly appeared to drive polyclonal expansion of innate gamma-delta T cells right after birth.

TCRdb re-processed the RT-PCR reads via CATT. The data hold approximately 950 delta-chain clones, with about 30% observed a single time. The source material was Vgamma9Vdelta2 gamma-delta T cells from adult blood. The sequence derives from a human donor. The chain has TRDV2 and TRDJ1, with TRDD3 identical over 8 bases. CDR3 protein: CACDTMVLGDQKYTDKLIF. CDR3 DNA: TGTGCCTGTGACACCATGGTCTTGGGGGATCAGAAGTACACTGATAAACTCATCTTT.